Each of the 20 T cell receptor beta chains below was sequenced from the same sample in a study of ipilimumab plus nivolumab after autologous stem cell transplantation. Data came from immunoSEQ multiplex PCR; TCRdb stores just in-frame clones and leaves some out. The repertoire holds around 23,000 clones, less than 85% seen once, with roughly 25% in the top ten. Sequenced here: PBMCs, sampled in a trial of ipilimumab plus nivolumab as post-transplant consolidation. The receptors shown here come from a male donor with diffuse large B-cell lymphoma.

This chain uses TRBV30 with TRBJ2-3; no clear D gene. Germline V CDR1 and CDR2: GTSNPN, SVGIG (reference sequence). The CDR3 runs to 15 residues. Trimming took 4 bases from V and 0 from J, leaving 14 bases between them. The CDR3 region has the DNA TGTGCCTGGACGTACAGATTCTCTAGCACAGATACGCAGTATTTT. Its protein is CAWTYRFSSTDTQYF.

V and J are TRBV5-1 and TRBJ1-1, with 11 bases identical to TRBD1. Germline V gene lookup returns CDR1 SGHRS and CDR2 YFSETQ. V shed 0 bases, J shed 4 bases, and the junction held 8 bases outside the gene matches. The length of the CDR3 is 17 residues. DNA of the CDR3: TGCGCCAGCAGCTTGGCTGGACAGGGGGCGAAGACCACTGAAGCTTTCTTT. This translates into CASSLAGQGAKTTEAFF.

DNA for the CDR3: TGTGCCATCAGTGAGGTCCGGACAGGGAGCGGAGTAGCTGAAGCTTTCTTT. It encodes CAISEVRTGSGVAEAFF. V is TRBV10-3 and J is TRBJ1-1; TRBD1 aligns across 8 bases. The V segment lost 2 bases and the J segment 6 bases; nucleotides outside the gene matches: 14. The CDR3 has 17 amino acids. The germline CDR1 and CDR2 sequences are ENHRY and SYGVKD.

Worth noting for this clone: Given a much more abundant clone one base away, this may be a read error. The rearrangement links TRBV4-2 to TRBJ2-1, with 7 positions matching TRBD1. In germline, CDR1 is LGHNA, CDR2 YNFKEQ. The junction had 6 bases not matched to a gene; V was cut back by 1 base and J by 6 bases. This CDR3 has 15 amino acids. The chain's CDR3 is CASSQGTGRANEQFF. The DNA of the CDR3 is TGTGCCAGCAGCCAAGGGACAGGACGTGCCAATGAGCAGTTCTTC.

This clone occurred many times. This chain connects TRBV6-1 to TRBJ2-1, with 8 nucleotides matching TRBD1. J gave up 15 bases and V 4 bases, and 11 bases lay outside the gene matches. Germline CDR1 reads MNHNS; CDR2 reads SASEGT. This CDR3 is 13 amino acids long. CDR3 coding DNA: TGTGCCAGCAGTGGCCCGGACAGGGTTGTGGCGTTCTTC. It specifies CASSGPDRVVAFF.

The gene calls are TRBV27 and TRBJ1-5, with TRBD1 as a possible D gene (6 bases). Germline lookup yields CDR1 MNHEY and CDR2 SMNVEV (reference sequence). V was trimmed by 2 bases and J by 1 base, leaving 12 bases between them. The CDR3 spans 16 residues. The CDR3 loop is CASSLGGGNSNQPQHF. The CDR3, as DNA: TGTGCCAGCAGTTTAGGGGGCGGGAACAGCAATCAGCCCCAGCATTTT.

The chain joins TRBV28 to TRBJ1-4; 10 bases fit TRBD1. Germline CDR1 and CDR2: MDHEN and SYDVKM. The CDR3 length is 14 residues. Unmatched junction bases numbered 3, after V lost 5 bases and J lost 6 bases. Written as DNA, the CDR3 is TGTGCCAGCAGTCAGGACAGGGGGGATGAAAAACTGTTTTTT. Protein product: CASSQDRGDEKLFF.

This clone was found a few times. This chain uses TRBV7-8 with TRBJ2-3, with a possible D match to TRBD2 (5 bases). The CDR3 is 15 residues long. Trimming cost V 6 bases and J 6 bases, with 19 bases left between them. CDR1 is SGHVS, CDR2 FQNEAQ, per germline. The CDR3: CASSLEGGQSDTQYF. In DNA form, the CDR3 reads TGTGCCAGCAGTCTAGAGGGCGGCCAATCTGATACGCAGTATTTT.

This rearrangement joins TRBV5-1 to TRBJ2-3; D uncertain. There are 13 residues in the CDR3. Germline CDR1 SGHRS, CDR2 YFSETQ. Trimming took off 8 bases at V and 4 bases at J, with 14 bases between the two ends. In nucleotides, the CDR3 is TGCGCCAGTTCCATTCCGGCATCAGATACGCAGTATTTT. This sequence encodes CASSIPASDTQYF.

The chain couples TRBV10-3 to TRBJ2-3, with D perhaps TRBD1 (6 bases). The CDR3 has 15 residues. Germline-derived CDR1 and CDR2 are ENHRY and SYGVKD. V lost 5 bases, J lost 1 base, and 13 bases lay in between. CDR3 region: CAISFSGDGTDTQYF. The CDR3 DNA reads TGTGCCATCAGTTTTTCAGGGGATGGCACAGATACGCAGTATTTT.

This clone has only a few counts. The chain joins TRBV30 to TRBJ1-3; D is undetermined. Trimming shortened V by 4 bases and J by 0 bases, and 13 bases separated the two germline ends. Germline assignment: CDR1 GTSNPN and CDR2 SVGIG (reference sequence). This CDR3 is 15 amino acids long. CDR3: CAWNGDRDSGNTIYF. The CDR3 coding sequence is TGTGCCTGGAACGGGGATCGCGACTCTGGAAACACCATATATTTT.

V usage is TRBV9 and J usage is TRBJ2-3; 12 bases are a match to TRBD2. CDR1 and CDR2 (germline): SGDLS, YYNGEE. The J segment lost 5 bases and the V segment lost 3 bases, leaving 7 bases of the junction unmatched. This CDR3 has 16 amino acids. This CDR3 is CASSASSGREVDTQYF. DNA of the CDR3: TGTGCCAGCAGCGCCTCTAGCGGGAGGGAGGTAGATACGCAGTATTTT.

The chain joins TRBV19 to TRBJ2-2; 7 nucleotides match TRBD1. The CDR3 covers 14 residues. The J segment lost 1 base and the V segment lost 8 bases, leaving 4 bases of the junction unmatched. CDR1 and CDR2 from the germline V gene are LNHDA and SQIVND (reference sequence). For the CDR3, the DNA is TGTGCCAGTTGTAGACAGGGGAACACCGGGGAGCTGTTTTTT. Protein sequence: CASCRQGNTGELFF.

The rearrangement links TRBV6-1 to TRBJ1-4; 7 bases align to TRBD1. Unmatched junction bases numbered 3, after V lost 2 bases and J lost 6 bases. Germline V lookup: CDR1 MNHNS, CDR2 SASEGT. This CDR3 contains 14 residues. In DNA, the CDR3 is TGTGCCAGCAGTGAACAGGGGGGGTATGAAAAACTGTTTTTT. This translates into CASSEQGGYEKLFF.

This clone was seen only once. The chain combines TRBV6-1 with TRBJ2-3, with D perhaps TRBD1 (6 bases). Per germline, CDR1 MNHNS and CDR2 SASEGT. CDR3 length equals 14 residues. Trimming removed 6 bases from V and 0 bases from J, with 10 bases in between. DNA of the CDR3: TGTGCCAGCAGACAGGGCCTGAGCACAGATACGCAGTATTTT. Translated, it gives CASRQGLSTDTQYF.

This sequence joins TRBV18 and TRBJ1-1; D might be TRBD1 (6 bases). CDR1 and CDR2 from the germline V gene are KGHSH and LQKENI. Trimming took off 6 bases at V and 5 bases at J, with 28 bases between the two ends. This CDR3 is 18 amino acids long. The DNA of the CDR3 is TGTGCCAGCTCCCCAGTACCGGGACAATCTTCTCATGTTACTGAAGCTTTCTTT. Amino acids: CASSPVPGQSSHVTEAFF.

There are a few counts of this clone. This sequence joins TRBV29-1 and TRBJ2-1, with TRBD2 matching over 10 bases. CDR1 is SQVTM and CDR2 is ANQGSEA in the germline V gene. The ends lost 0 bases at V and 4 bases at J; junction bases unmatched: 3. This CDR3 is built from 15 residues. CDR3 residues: CSVEDLAGVYNEQFF. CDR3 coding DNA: TGCAGCGTTGAAGATCTAGCGGGAGTGTACAATGAGCAGTTCTTC.

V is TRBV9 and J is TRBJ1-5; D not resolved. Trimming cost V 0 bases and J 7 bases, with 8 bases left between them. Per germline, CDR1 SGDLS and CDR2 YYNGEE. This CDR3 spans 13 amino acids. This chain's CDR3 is CASSVAAGQPQHF. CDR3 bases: TGTGCCAGCAGCGTAGCGGCGGGCCAGCCCCAGCATTTT. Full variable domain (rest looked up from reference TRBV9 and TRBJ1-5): DSGVTQTPKHLITATGQRVTLRCSPRSGDLSVYWYQQSLDQGLQFLIQYYNGEERAKGNILERFSAQQFPDLHSELNLSSLELGDSALYFCASSVAAGQPQHFGDGTRLSIL.

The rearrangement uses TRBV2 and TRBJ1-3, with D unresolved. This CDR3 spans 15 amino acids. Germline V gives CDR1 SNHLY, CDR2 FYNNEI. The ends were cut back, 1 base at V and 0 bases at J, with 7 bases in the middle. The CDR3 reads CASSEGFNSGNTIYF. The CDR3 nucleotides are TGTGCCAGCAGTGAAGGTTTCAACTCTGGAAACACCATATATTTT.

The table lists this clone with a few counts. The DNA for the CDR3 is TGTGCCAGCAGTGAGGAGGAGACCCAGTACTTC. This sequence encodes CASSEEETQYF. This chain uses TRBV2 with TRBJ2-5; no definite D call. The CDR3 is 11 residues long. V gave up 3 bases and J gave up 5 bases, with 4 bases separating them. Per germline, CDR1 SNHLY and CDR2 FYNNEI.